Listed below are T cell receptor beta chains from one sample, sequenced in a study of T-cell memory formation after mild COVID-19. TCRdb redid the calling of the 5' RACE reads with MiXCR, one entry per CDR3 protein. This sample yields roughly 410,000 distinct CDR3 sequences, of which 24% are seen a single time; roughly 9.7% belongs to the top ten. The sequenced sample consisted of PBMCs or a T cell subset sorted from them (not recorded which). These receptors were collected from an adult woman who had mild COVID-19 (a few samples of this study predate the infection). Cell type and time point are not known. Each CDR3 is given with its conserved first and last residue. A D gene is named only where the DNA matches it firmly. Clone size appears in some rows only: once, few, many, or a class for an expanded clone.

d_gene	len	v_gene	j_gene	abundance	CDR3aa	CDR3nt
NA	14	TRBV9	TRBJ2-7	few	CASSVGGPTYEQYF	TGTGCCAGCAGCGTAGGTGGACCGACCTACGAGCAGTACTTC
NA	13	TRBV27	TRBJ1-1	NA	CASSFTGQTEAFF	TGTGCCAGCAGCTTTACAGGGCAGACTGAAGCTTTCTTT
NA	16	TRBV2	TRBJ2-6	few	CASSEGGSSGANVLTF	TGTGCCAGCAGTGAAGGGGGGAGCTCTGGGGCCAACGTCCTGACTTTC
NA	15	TRBV6-5	TRBJ2-1	NA	CASSYYRTDYNEQFF	TGTGCCAGCAGTTACTATCGGACAGACTACAATGAGCAGTTCTTC
NA	13	TRBV7-9	TRBJ1-5	NA	CASSWQGEQPQHF	TGTGCCAGCAGCTGGCAGGGTGAGCAGCCCCAGCATTTT
NA	16	TRBV7-9	TRBJ1-2	few	CASSLAAGVSNYGYTF	TGTGCCAGCAGCTTAGCGGCAGGCGTCTCTAACTATGGCTACACCTTC
NA	15	TRBV5-1	TRBJ2-4	few	CASSSDSLAKNIQYF	TGCGCCAGCAGCTCTGACAGTCTAGCCAAAAACATTCAGTACTTC
TRBD1	15	TRBV9	TRBJ2-7	once	CASSVGQGRAYEQYF	TGTGCCAGCAGCGTAGGACAGGGGCGCGCCTACGAGCAGTACTTC
NA	12	TRBV2	TRBJ2-1	NA	CASSVEGYEQFF	TGTGCCAGCAGTGTGGAGGGTTATGAGCAGTTCTTC
TRBD2	16	TRBV18	TRBJ2-3	NA	CASSPDLAGGTDTQYF	TGTGCCAGCTCACCAGATCTAGCGGGGGGCACAGATACGCAGTATTTT
NA	14	TRBV27	TRBJ2-7	NA	CATRPGLISYEQYF	TGTGCCACCAGACCGGGACTGATCTCCTACGAGCAGTACTTC
NA	14	TRBV7-9	TRBJ2-2	once	CASSGGAGTGELFF	TGTGCCAGCAGCGGGGGGGCCGGCACCGGGGAGCTGTTTTTT
TRBD2	17	TRBV20-1	TRBJ2-5	NA	CSAVGLAGLGYQETQYF	TGCAGTGCGGTGGGACTAGCGGGATTGGGGTACCAAGAGACCCAGTACTTC
NA	12	TRBV29-1	TRBJ2-1	NA	CSVAGSAVEQFF	TGCAGCGTTGCTGGCAGTGCTGTTGAGCAGTTCTTC
TRBD1	17	TRBV6-5	TRBJ1-6	NA	CASSKDRGGVYNSPLHF	TGTGCCAGCAGTAAAGACAGGGGCGGGGTGTATAATTCACCCCTCCACTTT
TRBD2	15	TRBV4-3	TRBJ2-1	once	CASSREPGLAGEQFF	TGCGCCAGCAGCCGAGAGCCGGGACTAGCGGGTGAGCAGTTCTTC
NA	12	TRBV29-1	TRBJ2-1	NA	CSVTEGHPEQFF	TGCAGCGTTACCGAGGGCCACCCTGAGCAGTTCTTC
NA	12	TRBV5-1	TRBJ1-4	NA	CASSLNREKLFF	TGCGCCAGCAGCTTGAATCGGGAAAAACTGTTTTTT
NA	14	TRBV15	TRBJ1-6	NA	CATSPSLYNSPLHF	TGTGCCACCAGCCCCAGCCTTTATAATTCACCCCTCCACTTT
TRBD2	13	TRBV7-3	TRBJ2-3	few	CASRQTSGSTQYF	TGTGCCAGCAGGCAGACTAGCGGGAGCACGCAGTATTTT
NA	17	TRBV6-1	TRBJ2-3	NA	CASRPAETGLEADTQYF	TGTGCCAGCAGACCAGCAGAGACAGGTCTCGAAGCAGATACGCAGTATTTT
TRBD2	15	TRBV4-2	TRBJ2-5	many	CASSQNSGGQETQYF	TGTGCCAGCAGCCAAAATAGCGGGGGGCAAGAGACCCAGTACTTC
NA	15	TRBV7-9	TRBJ1-2	NA	CASSLVGTSGYGYTF	TGTGCCAGCAGCTTAGTCGGGACTTCGGGGTATGGCTACACCTTC
NA	14	TRBV20-1	TRBJ2-3	few	CSARDRMYTDTQYF	TGCAGTGCTAGAGATCGAATGTACACAGATACGCAGTATTTT
NA	13	TRBV3-1	TRBJ2-2	many	CASSQGNTGELFF	TGTGCCAGCAGCCAAGGCAACACCGGGGAGCTGTTTTTT
NA	14	TRBV7-6	TRBJ2-2	many	CASSFEGNTGELFF	TGTGCCAGCAGCTTCGAGGGGAACACCGGGGAGCTGTTTTTT
TRBD2	15	TRBV7-2	TRBJ2-7	few	CASSDRTSGSNEQYF	TGTGCCAGCAGCGACAGGACTAGCGGGAGCAACGAGCAGTACTTC
NA	14	TRBV24-1	TRBJ2-3	NA	CATSNYLRTDTQYF	TGTGCCACGAGCAATTACCTCCGGACAGATACGCAGTATTTT
TRBD2	16	TRBV11-3	TRBJ2-3	few	CASSDQFGGSADTQYF	TGTGCCAGCAGCGATCAATTCGGCGGGAGCGCAGATACGCAGTATTTT
NA	13	TRBV6-1	TRBJ2-7	few	CASSVATVYEQYF	TGTGCCAGCAGTGTTGCAACCGTCTACGAGCAGTACTTC
NA	13	TRBV11-2	TRBJ2-1	NA	CASSPYRYNEQFF	TGTGCCAGCAGCCCCTACAGGTACAATGAGCAGTTCTTC
TRBD2	15	TRBV29-1	TRBJ2-7	few	CSVEAASGNLYEQYF	TGCAGCGTTGAAGCGGCTAGCGGGAACCTCTACGAGCAGTACTTC
NA	13	TRBV7-9	TRBJ1-2	few	CASSSDNGYGYTF	TGTGCCAGCAGCTCGGACAACGGCTATGGCTACACCTTC
NA	15	TRBV5-6	TRBJ2-5	NA	CASSLFQAYQETQYF	TGTGCCAGCAGCTTGTTTCAGGCGTACCAAGAGACCCAGTACTTC
NA	15	TRBV9	TRBJ1-6	NA	CASSVRGSYNSPLHF	TGTGCCAGCAGCGTACGGGGGTCCTATAATTCACCCCTCCACTTT
TRBD1	15	TRBV10-3	TRBJ1-5	NA	CASDRGAHSNQPQHF	TGTGCCTCGGACAGGGGTGCTCATAGCAATCAGCCCCAGCATTTT
NA	12	TRBV25-1	TRBJ1-1	NA	CASSSSGAEAFF	TGTGCCAGCAGTAGTTCGGGGGCTGAAGCTTTCTTT
NA	13	TRBV30	TRBJ1-5	NA	CAWSETANQPQHF	TGTGCCTGGAGTGAGACAGCCAATCAGCCCCAGCATTTT
NA	17	TRBV5-1	TRBJ2-1	NA	CASSLGLRGSLINEQFF	TGCGCCAGCAGCTTGGGCCTCCGAGGGAGTTTAATAAATGAGCAGTTCTTC
NA	16	TRBV7-6	TRBJ2-3	NA	CASSPRGGGPTDTQYF	TGTGCCAGCAGCCCGCGCGGAGGGGGACCCACAGATACGCAGTATTTT
NA	14	TRBV7-8	TRBJ1-5	few	CASSANRVYQPQHF	TGTGCCAGCAGTGCAAACAGGGTCTACCAGCCCCAGCATTTT
NA	14	TRBV7-6	TRBJ2-1	NA	CASSRLTGHNEQFF	TGTGCCAGCAGCCGCCTCACAGGGCACAATGAGCAGTTCTTC
TRBD1	13	TRBV5-1	TRBJ2-7	few	CASSIGTAYEQYF	TGCGCCAGCAGCATCGGGACAGCCTACGAGCAGTACTTC